The 12 T cell receptor beta chains given below trace back to one sample, sequenced in a study of OX40 agonist ivuxolimab in advanced cancers. The method behind the library was the immunoSEQ multiplex PCR assay. The clones in this table, taken by TCRdb from immuneACCESS, are in-frame only. Not every clone is retained; where verified, under half of the shortfall comes from an unresolved V gene, and the cause of the rest is unknown. The sample table lists 85,000 to 95,000 clones, roughly 89% of them with a count of one. The top ten clones comprise 0.33% of the sample. Sequenced material: CD4+ or CD8+ T cells sorted from blood, taken in a trial of the OX40 agonist ivuxolimab. Receptors originate from an adult with an advanced solid tumor such as melanoma, head and neck, liver or kidney cancer.

This rearrangement joins TRBV7-6 to TRBJ1-2; 7 positions match TRBD1. The CDR3 length is 14 residues. From germline, CDR1 is SGHVS and CDR2 FNYEAQ. The trim removed 1 base at V and 6 bases at J, leaving 5 bases unmatched. The CDR3 sequence is CASSLGPRGDGYTF. The CDR3 DNA sequence: TGTGCCAGCAGCTTAGGTCCCAGGGGGGATGGCTACACCTTC.

The rearrangement links TRBV2 to TRBJ1-5; D unclear. The V end was cut by 7 bases, the J end by 0 bases, with 7 bases between. This CDR3 has 13 amino acids. Germline V CDR1 and CDR2: SNHLY, FYNNEI. In DNA form, the CDR3 reads TGTGCCAGCAAAATGTATAGCAATCAGCCCCAGCATTTT. Its translation: CASKMYSNQPQHF.

This chain links TRBV18 with TRBJ2-1; 7 nucleotides line up with TRBD1. With V trimmed by 3 bases and J by 5 bases, 10 bases remained unmatched. The germline gives CDR1 KGHSH, CDR2 LQKENI. The CDR3 covers 16 residues. The DNA of the CDR3 is TGTGCCAGCTCACCGCTAGGACAGGAGATTCACAATGAGCAGTTCTTC. It codes for CASSPLGQEIHNEQFF.

The genes are TRBV7-6 and TRBJ1-4; TRBD1 matches at 8 bases. This CDR3 spans 16 amino acids. Germline V gene sequence: CDR1 SGHVS, CDR2 FNYEAQ. The junction had 5 bases not matched to a gene; V was cut back by 3 bases and J by 2 bases. The CDR3 protein is CASSLDRVTTNEKLFF. CDR3 in DNA: TGTGCCAGCAGCTTGGACAGGGTCACGACTAATGAAAAACTGTTTTTT.

This clone was seen once. The CDR3 DNA reads as TGTGCCAGCAGGTCCCAAGTGGGACAGGGTGGTGAGCAGTTCTTC. Amino acid sequence: CASRSQVGQGGEQFF. The chain is built from TRBV7-2 and TRBJ2-1, with 9 bases that match TRBD1. The CDR3 consists of 15 residues. Germline V lookup: CDR1 SGHTA, CDR2 FQGNSA. Trimming at V came to 6 bases and at J to 9 bases, leaving 12 bases not matched to a gene.

The rearrangement joins TRBV28 to TRBJ1-5; 7 bases fit TRBD1. The CDR3 sequence is 16 residues long. CDR1 and CDR2 (germline): MDHEN, SYDVKM. The junction had 11 bases not matched to a gene; V was cut back by 4 bases and J by 5 bases. The CDR3 DNA sequence: TGTGCCAGCAGTTCAGTACAGGGGATCGCCTATCAGCCCCAGCATTTT. Residues: CASSSVQGIAYQPQHF.

V usage is TRBV27 and J usage is TRBJ2-7; TRBD2 matches at 9 bases. The CDR3 consists of 16 residues. CDR1 MNHEY and CDR2 SMNVEV come from the germline V gene (reference sequence). V was clipped by 7 bases and J by 2 bases; unmatched bases: 12. CDR3 region: CASTSLTSGFTYEQYF. CDR3 sequence (DNA): TGTGCCAGCACCAGTCTCACTAGCGGGTTCACCTACGAGCAGTACTTC.

The rearrangement uses TRBV13 and TRBJ2-1, with D hard to call. Germline CDR1 and CDR2: PRHDT and FYEKMQ (reference sequence). The V and J ends lost 6 bases and 4 bases respectively, with 7 bases between them. There are 12 residues in the CDR3. CDR3 in amino acids: CASSARYNEQFF. The DNA of the CDR3 is TGTGCCAGCAGTGCGAGATACAATGAGCAGTTCTTC.

The chain couples TRBV5-1 to TRBJ1-1; 7 nucleotides agree with TRBD1. There are 16 residues in the CDR3. Unmatched junction bases numbered 5, after V lost 0 bases and J lost 0 bases. Germline V lookup: CDR1 SGHRS, CDR2 YFSETQ. This chain's CDR3 is CASSLAGDSLNTEAFF. Written as DNA, the CDR3 is TGCGCCAGCAGCTTGGCCGGGGACAGCTTGAACACTGAAGCTTTCTTT.

The count of this clone is one. This chain connects TRBV2 to TRBJ2-3, with D maybe TRBD2 (5 bases). Germline loops: CDR1 SNHLY, CDR2 FYNNEI. This CDR3 comprises 14 residues. The V end was cut by 4 bases, the J end by 4 bases, with 12 bases between. CDR3 DNA sequence: TGTGCCAGCAGTGCGGGGAGAGGGCCAGATACGCAGTATTTT. Translating it yields CASSAGRGPDTQYF.

DNA for the CDR3: TGTGCCAGCCAGGACGGGGCCAGCAATCAGCCCCAGCATTTT. Its translation is CASQDGASNQPQHF. The chain joins TRBV7-2 to TRBJ1-5; the D gene is possibly TRBD1 (5 bases). The germline CDR1 and CDR2 sequences are SGHTA and FQGNSA. Trimming pared 8 bases from V and 1 base from J, leaving 12 bases between. This CDR3 is 14 amino acids long.

The V and J genes are TRBV5-1 and TRBJ1-1, with D uncertain. Trimming shortened V by 4 bases and J by 5 bases, and 9 bases separated the two germline ends. Germline CDR1 is SGHRS and CDR2 is YFSETQ. This CDR3 has 12 amino acids. The CDR3 is CASSQRGTEAFF. CDR3 DNA: TGCGCCAGCAGCCAGCGAGGGACTGAAGCTTTCTTT.